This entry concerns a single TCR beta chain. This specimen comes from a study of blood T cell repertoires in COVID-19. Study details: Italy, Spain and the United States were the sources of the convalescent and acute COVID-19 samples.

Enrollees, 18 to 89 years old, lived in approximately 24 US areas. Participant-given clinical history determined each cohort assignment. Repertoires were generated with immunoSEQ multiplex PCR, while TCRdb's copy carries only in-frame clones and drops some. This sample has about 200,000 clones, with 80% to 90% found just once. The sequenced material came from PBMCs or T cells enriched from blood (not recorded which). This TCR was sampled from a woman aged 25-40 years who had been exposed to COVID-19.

CDR3 protein: CASSLPGTGGNTGELFF. Written as DNA, the CDR3 is TGTGCCAGCAGCCTCCCGGGCACGGGGGGAAACACCGGGGAGCTGTTTTTT. The genes are TRBV5-6 and TRBJ2-2, with 7 nucleotides matching TRBD2. CDR3 size: 17 residues. The germline V gene encodes CDR1 SGHDT and CDR2 YYEEEE. The J segment lost 2 bases and the V segment lost 4 bases, leaving 11 bases of the junction unmatched.